The sequence of this T cell receptor beta chain was determined in a study of PD-1 blockade in classical Hodgkin lymphoma. The method was immunoSEQ multiplex PCR; TCRdb's version includes in-frame clones alone and lacks a portion of them. The sample lists approximately 47,000 clones; around 90% were seen once. The time point is: newly diagnosed, previously untreated cHL patient sample. Investigators turned to newly diagnosed, untreated classical Hodgkin lymphoma PBMCs for comparison. CDR3 length: 14 residues. Trimming left V 2 bases short and J 5 bases short, with 13 bases between. The germline gives CDR1 MNHEY, CDR2 SMNVEV (reference sequence). General study results and limits: Although disease activity or prior therapy may be involved, causes of the repertoire differences remain undefined. Newly diagnosed patients were reported to start with lower TCR diversity than healthy donors.

Points on this clone: No antigen is known for it.

This TCR was recovered from a human donor with classical Hodgkin lymphoma. This chain joins TRBV27 and TRBJ2-7, with D possibly TRBD2 on 5 matching bases. The sequenced sample was peripheral blood mononuclear cells (PBMCs). The CDR3 spells CASSLGDRLNEQYF. The CDR3 DNA is TGTGCCAGCAGTTTAGGAGACCGACTAAACGAGCAGTACTTC.